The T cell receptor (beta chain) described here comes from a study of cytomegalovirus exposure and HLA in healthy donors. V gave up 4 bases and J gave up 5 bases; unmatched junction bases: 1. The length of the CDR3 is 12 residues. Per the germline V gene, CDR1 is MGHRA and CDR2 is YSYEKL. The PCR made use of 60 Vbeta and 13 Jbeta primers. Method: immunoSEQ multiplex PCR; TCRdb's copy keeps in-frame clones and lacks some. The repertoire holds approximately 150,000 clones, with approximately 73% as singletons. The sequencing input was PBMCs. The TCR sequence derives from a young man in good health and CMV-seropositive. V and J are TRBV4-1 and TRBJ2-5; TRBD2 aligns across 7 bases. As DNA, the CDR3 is TGCGCCAGCAGCCCCGGGGGGGAGACCCAGTACTTC. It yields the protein CASSPGGETQYF.